This TCR beta chain is from a study of T cell responses to AZD1222 COVID-19 vaccine. As concerns this clone: Its specificity is unknown.

The method was immunoSEQ multiplex PCR; TCRdb's version includes in-frame clones alone and lacks a portion of them. The table lists around 150,000 clones, about 91% of them singletons. Trimming shortened V by 6 bases and J by 7 bases, and 9 bases separated the two germline ends. The germline V gene has CDR1 SNHLY and CDR2 FYNNEI. The CDR3 runs to 11 residues. Study outcomes and limitations: Researchers took repertoire samples only after the peak T cell response had come. Regions 160-218 and 743-854 held dominance among vaccine-associated CD4 TCRs, which spanned spike.

This TCR was recovered from an adult in good health. Specimen: peripheral blood, collected on day 0 of AZD1222 vaccination. The V and J genes are TRBV2 and TRBJ1-1, with D unresolved. CDR3 sequence: CASSAALEAFF. CDR3 bases: TGTGCCAGCAGCGCGGCCCTTGAAGCTTTCTTT.